These 8 T cell receptor beta chains share one sample of origin, sequenced in a study of CD8 T cells in ankylosing spondylitis. TCRdb passed the 5' RACE reads through MiXCR, listing each CDR3 protein once. The sample yields approximately 350,000 distinct CDR3 sequences, about 14% seen once. Sequences were obtained from blood, either unsorted or a sorted T cell fraction (not recorded which). The receptors originated from a male donor with ankylosing spondylitis or in good health (not recorded which).

This clonotype occurred a few times. This chain links TRBV2 with TRBJ1-1; no reliable D call. V lost 4 bases and J 1 base, leaving 7 bases between the germline ends. This CDR3 contains 13 residues. Germline CDR1 SNHLY, CDR2 FYNNEI. The chain's CDR3 is CASSVARNTEAFF. The CDR3 DNA reads as TGTGCCAGCAGTGTGGCCAGGAACACTGAAGCTTTCTTT.

This sequence joins TRBV5-5 and TRBJ1-6; D is perhaps TRBD1 (6 bases). V dropped 2 bases and J dropped 7 bases, with 10 bases sitting between them. CDR1 and CDR2 (germline): SGHKS, YYEKEE (reference sequence). This CDR3 is built from 14 residues. The CDR3 DNA follows: TGTGCCAGCAGCTTAAAGGGGGGGAATTCACCCCTCCACTTT. This gives the protein CASSLKGGNSPLHF.

This clonotype was found a few times. The rearrangement links TRBV12-3 or TRBV12-4 to TRBJ2-3, with 7 positions matching TRBD2. Trimming took 5 bases from V and 0 from J; bases not matched to a gene: 11. The CDR3 totals 17 residues. The CDR3 reads CASSRLGGRASTDTQYF. The CDR3 DNA reads as TGTGCCAGCAGTCGCCTGGGGGGGAGGGCGAGCACAGATACGCAGTATTTT.

The chain links TRBV20-1 to TRBJ2-2, with a weak D call TRBD1 (6 bases). With 1 base removed from V and 1 base from J, the gap between germline ends came to 13 bases. The CDR3 spans 16 residues. The germline gives CDR1 DFQATT, CDR2 SNEGSKA (reference sequence). The CDR3 protein is CSARGTGTLNTGELFF. The CDR3 DNA follows: TGCAGTGCTAGAGGTACAGGGACCCTGAACACCGGGGAGCTGTTTTTT.

This chain connects TRBV5-1 to TRBJ2-7; 7 bases fit TRBD2. This CDR3 contains 13 residues. Germline loops: CDR1 SGHRS, CDR2 YFSETQ. The V and J ends lost 0 bases and 7 bases, in that order; junction bases with no gene match: 4. In nucleotides, the CDR3 is TGCGCCAGCAGCTTGGCACTAGCGAGGGAGCAGTACTTC. This translates into CASSLALAREQYF.

V gene TRBV12-3 or TRBV12-4 combines with J gene TRBJ2-7; TRBD2 agrees at 8 bases. This CDR3 is built from 14 residues. V shed 5 bases, J shed 7 bases, and the junction held 10 bases outside the gene matches. The CDR3 loop reads CASSARGGLREQYF. In DNA form, the CDR3 reads TGTGCCAGCAGTGCCCGGGGGGGGCTCCGGGAGCAGTACTTC.

This sequence joins TRBV6-1 and TRBJ2-7; 11 bases are a match to TRBD2. The CDR3 is 16 amino acids. The germline gives CDR1 MNHNS, CDR2 SASEGT. Trimming cost V 6 bases and J 3 bases; bases outside gene matches: 10. The CDR3 DNA reads as TGTGCCAGCAGCCGACTTCTAGCGGGAGGCGTCTACGAGCAGTACTTC. Translating it yields CASSRLLAGGVYEQYF.

This clonotype appeared a few times. The chain carries TRBV10-3 and TRBJ2-3; TRBD1 is a possible D gene (6 bases). V lost 5 bases, J lost 6 bases, and 21 bases lay in between. The V gene's germline CDR1 is ENHRY and CDR2 SYGVKD. The CDR3 spans 16 residues. The CDR3 is CAISRGIGGAIDTQYF. For the CDR3, the DNA is TGTGCCATCAGTCGGGGCATAGGGGGAGCTATCGATACGCAGTATTTT.